Sequencing of this T cell receptor (beta chain) was carried out in a study of cytomegalovirus exposure and HLA in healthy donors. Study context: A subsequent analysis stated that the 100 to 150 validation repertoires were run on the same platform as the 550 to 750 first-cohort repertoires. Findings of the study overall: Per published reports, the classifier diagnosed cytomegalovirus status with high specificity and sensitivity. First-cohort TCR clusters were later found to tend to co-occur in the approximately 120 validation repertoires. Researchers reported that three CMV-associated chains were confirmed in vitro as CMV antigen-specific.

The CDR3 consists of 16 residues. Germline V lookup: CDR1 MNHEY, CDR2 SMNVEV (reference sequence). Trimming at V came to 6 bases and at J to 1 base, leaving 10 bases not matched to a gene. Data came from immunoSEQ multiplex PCR; TCRdb stores just in-frame clones and leaves some out. There are roughly 45,000 clones in the sample; roughly 94% occur only once, and less than 9.5% lies in the top ten. Only one count was recorded for this clone. Its antigen is currently unknown. Sequencing was carried out using PBMCs. The receptor comes from a woman aged 18-29 years in good health and CMV-seropositive. The rearrangement links TRBV27 to TRBJ1-2; 8 bases map to TRBD1. CDR3 bases: TGTGCCAGCAGCCTCCAGGGGACAGGACTTAACTATGGCTACACCTTC. It translates to CASSLQGTGLNYGYTF.